A single sample gave rise to the 27 T cell receptor beta chains below, sequenced in a study of regulatory T cells in long-lasting Graves disease. Time point: persistent/refractory GD, antithyroid drugs over 5 years with positive TRAb. Extracted RNA from PBMCs served as the source of the TCR library. CDR3 regions were amplified by Arm-PCR using iRepertoire HTBI primers to build TCR beta libraries. TCRdb used MiXCR to reprocess the multiplex PCR reads, holding one entry per CDR3 protein. The sample has 360,000 or so distinct CDR3 sequences; approximately 25% are singletons. The material was peripheral blood mononuclear cells (PBMCs), obtained when the disease was refractory, from a patient treated with antithyroid drugs. Every receptor here comes from a woman between 40 and 55 years old with Graves disease.

The rearrangement links TRBV6-2 or TRBV6-3 to TRBJ1-5; the D is unclear. The germline V gene encodes CDR1 MNHEY and CDR2 SVGEGT. V lost 5 bases, J lost 0 bases, and 8 bases lay in between. This CDR3 contains 14 residues. In DNA form, the CDR3 reads TGTGCCAGCAGTACGGACGGTAGCAATCAGCCCCAGCATTTT. Amino acid sequence: CASSTDGSNQPQHF.

This clonotype was counted ten times or more. The V gene is TRBV28, the J gene TRBJ2-7, with D perhaps matching TRBD2 (6 bases). Trimming pared 6 bases from V and 4 bases from J, leaving 19 bases between. The CDR3 covers 15 residues. The germline V gene has CDR1 MDHEN and CDR2 SYDVKM. The CDR3, as DNA: TGTGCCAGCAGAGTCTCTATGGGCGGGATATACGAGCAGTACTTC. Translation gives CASRVSMGGIYEQYF.

This clonotype was picked up many times. The gene calls are TRBV6-1 and TRBJ2-5; 8 positions match TRBD2. The CDR3 consists of 16 residues. Germline V CDR1 and CDR2: MNHNS, SASEGT. V shed 6 bases, J shed 4 bases, and the junction held 13 bases outside the gene matches. The CDR3 reads CASRRGREGPRETQYF. Written as DNA, the CDR3 is TGTGCCAGCAGGAGGGGACGGGAGGGCCCTCGAGAGACCCAGTACTTC.

The chain joins TRBV20-1 to TRBJ2-5; weak D call: TRBD1 (6 bases). Deletions cut 5 bases from V and 2 bases from J, with 18 bases between. CDR3 length equals 15 residues. CDR1 is DFQATT and CDR2 is SNEGSKA in the germline V gene (reference sequence). The CDR3 region is CSASMGASLQETQYF. The CDR3 nucleotides are TGCAGTGCTTCCATGGGGGCTAGTCTACAAGAGACCCAGTACTTC.

At least ten counts were recorded for this clonotype. The genes are TRBV10-3 and TRBJ2-7, with D unresolved. The germline V and J ends were trimmed by 0 bases and 3 bases, with 9 bases remaining between them. Germline V gene lookup returns CDR1 ENHRY and CDR2 SYGVKD. The CDR3 runs 14 residues. CDR3 nucleotide sequence: TGTGCCATCAGTGAGTCTGTGGGCAGCTACGAGCAGTACTTC. This sequence encodes CAISESVGSYEQYF.

This clonotype was observed a handful of times. The V call is TRBV6-1, the J call TRBJ1-1; D is unresolved. The V end was cut by 6 bases, the J end by 4 bases, with 15 bases between. The V gene's germline CDR1 is MNHNS and CDR2 SASEGT. This CDR3 contains 14 residues. CDR3 coding DNA: TGTGCCAGCAGCCCCCTAGGGATGAGCACTGAAGCTTTCTTT. This codes for CASSPLGMSTEAFF.

On this clonotype: The germline gene is not matched at one end of the junction; a read error may be the cause. The chain carries TRBV7-9 and TRBJ2-2; D perhaps matches TRBD2 (6 bases). Germline V gene sequence: CDR1 SEHNR, CDR2 FQNEAQ (reference sequence). The CDR3 contains 13 residues. CDR3 sequence reads: CASGLWGAGELFF. CDR3 sequence (DNA): TGTGCCAGCGGCTTATGGGGGGCCGGGGAGCTGTTTTTT.

The chain uses TRBV6-2 or TRBV6-3 and TRBJ2-2; TRBD2 matches at 10 bases. J was trimmed by 4 bases and V by 5 bases; bases with no gene match: 7. Germline-derived CDR1 and CDR2 are MNHEY and SVGEGT. CDR3 size: 16 residues. The CDR3 region has the DNA TGTGCCAGCAGTCGAGAAGCTAGCGGGGGCACCGGGGAGCTGTTTTTT. It yields the protein CASSREASGGTGELFF.

The chain recombines TRBV20-1 with TRBJ1-1; perhaps TRBD1 as D (5 bases). V dropped 6 bases and J dropped 0 bases, with 17 bases sitting between them. The CDR3 extends over 15 amino acids. Germline CDR1 DFQATT, CDR2 SNEGSKA (reference sequence). CDR3 residues: CSAPRGVSMNTEAFF. CDR3 nucleotide sequence: TGCAGTGCCCCTCGAGGGGTTTCCATGAACACTGAAGCTTTCTTT.

This clonotype has only a few counts. This chain joins TRBV18 and TRBJ2-5; 8 nucleotides line up with TRBD1. The CDR3 has 15 amino acids. Trimming removed 3 bases from V and 0 bases from J; junction bases left unmatched: 3. The germline CDR1 and CDR2 sequences are KGHSH and LQKENI. For the CDR3, the DNA is TGTGCCAGCTCACCTCGGACAGGGCACCAAGAGACCCAGTACTTC. Its protein is CASSPRTGHQETQYF. The whole variable domain, filled in from reference TRBV18 and TRBJ2-5, reads NAGVMQNPRHLVRRRGQEARLRCSPMKGHSHVYWYRQLPEEGLKFMVYLQKENIIDESGMPKERFSAEFPKEGPSILRIQQVVRGDSAAYFCASSPRTGHQETQYFGPGTRLLVL.

In its sample, this clonotype was seen many times. This chain links TRBV6-5 with TRBJ1-5, with 7 bases fitting TRBD1. CDR3 length: 13 residues. The trim removed 4 bases at V and 5 bases at J, leaving 2 bases unmatched. Germline V lookup: CDR1 MNHEY, CDR2 SVGAGI. CDR3 DNA: TGTGCCAGCAGTTCAGGGGGGCATCAGCCCCAGCATTTT. Translated, it gives CASSSGGHQPQHF.

There are many counts of this clonotype. The chain employs TRBV20-1 and TRBJ1-1, with no clear D. Germline CDR1 and CDR2: DFQATT and SNEGSKA (reference sequence). CDR3 length equals 13 residues. Trimming left V 5 bases short and J 2 bases short, with 12 bases between. CDR3 in DNA: TGCAGTGCTGAGACTCCCCGAAACACTGAAGCTTTCTTT. Amino acids: CSAETPRNTEAFF.

This clonotype came up a few times. This rearrangement joins TRBV5-6 to TRBJ2-1; 9 nucleotides agree with TRBD2. Germline assignment: CDR1 SGHDT and CDR2 YYEEEE. V lost 0 bases and J lost 4; bases outside the gene matches: 8. The CDR3 has 17 amino acids. The CDR3 is CASSLGLGLAGYNEQFF. The CDR3, as DNA: TGTGCCAGCAGCTTGGGTCTCGGGCTAGCGGGATACAATGAGCAGTTCTTC.

This chain connects TRBV28 to TRBJ1-4; D possibly corresponds to TRBD1 (5 bases). The CDR3 has 15 residues. Deletions cut 7 bases from V and 5 bases from J, with 17 bases between. The germline V gene encodes CDR1 MDHEN and CDR2 SYDVKM. CDR3 nucleotide sequence: TGTGCCAGCACCCCAGGTGGGGGTCCCAATGAAAAACTGTTTTTT. It encodes CASTPGGGPNEKLFF.

The chain employs TRBV19 and TRBJ1-5; D is undetermined. The CDR3 spans 12 residues. Germline CDR1 is LNHDA and CDR2 is SQIVND (reference sequence). V gave up 0 bases and J gave up 5 bases, with 2 bases separating them. Here the CDR3 reads CASSIEYQPQHF. Here the CDR3 DNA reads TGTGCCAGTAGTATAGAATATCAGCCCCAGCATTTT. Filled out from reference TRBV19 and TRBJ1-5, the complete variable domain reads DGGITQSPKYLFRKEGQNVTLSCEQNLNHDAMYWYRQDPGQGLRLIYYSQIVNDFQKGDIAEGYSVSREKKESFPLTVTSAQKNPTAFYLCASSIEYQPQHFGDGTRLSIL.

This clonotype appeared a few times. This chain joins TRBV27 and TRBJ2-2; the match to TRBD1 covers 7 bases. Germline CDR1 MNHEY, CDR2 SMNVEV (reference sequence). This CDR3 contains 15 residues. The J segment lost 2 bases and the V segment lost 8 bases, leaving 8 bases of the junction unmatched. CDR3 nucleotide sequence: TGTGCCAGCTCCGTAAGGGGGCTAAACACCGGGGAGCTGTTTTTT. Protein sequence: CASSVRGLNTGELFF.

The V gene is TRBV5-1, the J gene TRBJ2-3; 10 nucleotides match TRBD2. The ends lost 0 bases at V and 4 bases at J; junction bases unmatched: 8. CDR3 length: 17 amino acids. The germline V gene has CDR1 SGHRS and CDR2 YFSETQ. The CDR3 sequence: CASSLAASGGRADTQYF. In DNA form, the CDR3 reads TGCGCCAGCAGCTTGGCTGCTAGCGGGGGTAGGGCAGATACGCAGTATTTT.

To note about this clonotype: A much larger clone lies a single base off, so this may be a read error. CDR3 amino acids: CASSSSPNARFTEAFF. The CDR3 DNA reads as TGTGCCAGCAGTTCATCCCCGAACGCTAGGTTCACTGAAGCTTTCTTT. The chain carries TRBV28 and TRBJ1-1; no reliable D call. Germline-derived CDR1 and CDR2 are MDHEN and SYDVKM. The CDR3 consists of 16 residues. V lost 4 bases to trimming and J lost 4 bases, with 19 bases between them. Filled out from reference TRBV28 and TRBJ1-1, the complete variable domain reads DVKVTQSSRYLVKRTGEKVFLECVQDMDHENMFWYRQDPGLGLRLIYFSYDVKMKEKGDIPEGYSVSREKKERFSLILESASTNQTSMYLCASSSSPNARFTEAFFGQGTRLTVV.

This clonotype came up many times. V gene TRBV12-3 or TRBV12-4 combines with J gene TRBJ2-2; D unresolved. This CDR3 has 13 amino acids. V dropped 7 bases and J dropped 1 base, with 7 bases sitting between them. The DNA for the CDR3 is TGTGCCAGCACGGAGCTGAACACCGGGGAGCTGTTTTTT. Its protein is CASTELNTGELFF.

This clonotype occurred many times. The chain is built from TRBV20-1 and TRBJ2-7, with 8 bases fitting TRBD2. This CDR3 has 15 residues. CDR1 DFQATT and CDR2 SNEGSKA come from the germline V gene (reference sequence). Trimming at V came to 1 base and at J to 2 bases, leaving 7 bases not matched to a gene. DNA of the CDR3: TGCAGTGCTAGAGTAATTACTAGCGGTACCTACGAGCAGTACTTC. Its translation is CSARVITSGTYEQYF.

In regard to this clonotype: Sequence at one end of the junction differs from germline and may be a read error. The V call is TRBV5-1, the J call TRBJ2-7, with D unresolved. The germline V gene has CDR1 SGHRS and CDR2 YFSETQ. The CDR3 contains 14 residues. CDR3 DNA sequence: TGCGCCAGCAGCTTCAGTGGCGGCTCCTACGAGCGGTACTTC. Translated: CASSFSGGSYERYF. Filled out from reference TRBV5-1 and TRBJ2-7, the complete variable domain reads KAGVTQTPRYLIKTRGQQVTLSCSPISGHRSVSWYQQTPGQGLQFLFEYFSETQRNKGNFPGRFSGRQFSNSRSEMNVSTLELGDSALYLCASSFSGGSYERYFGPGTRLTVT.

As for this clonotype: A read error may explain this, as a much larger clone is one base away. This chain joins TRBV6-5 and TRBJ2-7; 7 bases fit TRBD1. The CDR3 loop spans 15 amino acids. Germline assignment: CDR1 MNHEY and CDR2 SVGAGI. The CDR3 DNA follows: TGTGCCGGCAGTTACCCGGCCGGGACAGTCTACGAGCAGTACTTC. It yields the protein CAGSYPAGTVYEQYF.

This clonotype was seen at least ten times. The V call is TRBV20-1, the J call TRBJ1-1, with 7 bases that match TRBD1. Trimming removed 1 base from V and 3 bases from J; junction bases left unmatched: 5. The length of the CDR3 is 14 residues. Germline V gene sequence: CDR1 DFQATT, CDR2 SNEGSKA (reference sequence). CDR3 sequence reads: CSARGPGGDTEAFF. DNA for the CDR3: TGCAGTGCTAGAGGTCCAGGGGGGGACACTGAAGCTTTCTTT.

V and J are TRBV7-2 and TRBJ2-5; TRBD1 agrees at 7 bases. After removal of 6 bases from V and 5 bases from J, the junction contained 15 bases not matched to a gene. The CDR3 totals 16 residues. Germline loops: CDR1 SGHTA, CDR2 FQGNSA. This CDR3 is CASRIYDLRGLETQYF. The CDR3 DNA is TGTGCCAGCAGAATTTACGATCTGAGGGGGCTGGAGACCCAGTACTTC.

The sample holds many counts of this clonotype. Mismatch with germline at one junction end may stem from a read error. This rearrangement joins TRBV7-7 to TRBJ1-4; D not resolved. There are 16 residues in the CDR3. CDR1 SSHAT and CDR2 FNYEAQ come from the germline V gene (reference sequence). DNA of the CDR3: TGTGCTAGCAGCTTGGACCAAAAGGGAACTAATGAAAAACTGTTTTTT. Residues: CASSLDQKGTNEKLFF.

This clonotype appeared many times. V and J are TRBV7-8 and TRBJ2-7; D might be TRBD2 (6 bases). Trimming stripped 5 bases from V and 3 bases from J, with 23 bases between. The CDR3 covers 17 residues. Germline CDR1 reads SGHVS; CDR2 reads FQNEAQ. The CDR3 protein is CASSPRSGAGSFYEQYF. The CDR3 coding sequence is TGTGCCAGCAGCCCCCGGTCCGGAGCGGGCTCATTCTACGAGCAGTACTTC.

This clonotype appeared a few times. This chain connects TRBV19 to TRBJ2-2; 7 bases fit TRBD2. The CDR3 contains 14 residues. CDR1 is LNHDA and CDR2 is SQIVND in the germline V gene (reference sequence). V lost 5 bases to trimming and J lost 3 bases; unmatched junction nucleotides: 3. Written as DNA, the CDR3 is TGTGCCAGTAGTGAACTAGCGCACACCGGGGAGCTGTTTTTT. Protein: CASSELAHTGELFF.